The text below deals with one T cell receptor beta chain. This sample is part of a study of technical replicates of blood from a handful of donors. Profiled with immunoSEQ multiplex PCR; TCRdb holds only in-frame clones, not every one. The sample includes 65,000 to 85,000 clones, 94% of them seen just once. Germline assignment: CDR1 MDHEN and CDR2 SYDVKM. CDR3 length: 14 residues. V shed 7 bases and J shed 1 base, with 12 bases lying between them. Sample: T cells isolated from PBMCs. V gene TRBV28 combines with J gene TRBJ2-3; D is unresolved. The source is a human donor in good health. Here the CDR3 DNA reads TGTGCCAGCAATGGGCATTTGGGCACAGATACGCAGTATTTT. This translates into CASNGHLGTDTQYF. Filled out from reference TRBV28 and TRBJ2-3, the complete variable domain reads DVKVTQSSRYLVKRTGEKVFLECVQDMDHENMFWYRQDPGLGLRLIYFSYDVKMKEKGDIPEGYSVSREKKERFSLILESASTNQTSMYLCASNGHLGTDTQYFGPGTRLTVL.